This T cell receptor (beta chain) stems from a study of human thymus T cells. Healthy Finnish infants undergoing corrective surgery for congenital heart defects provided the donor material. Half of the eight donors gave about 0.45-1 mL blood during surgery. Profiling relied on immunoSEQ multiplex PCR, and the TCRdb table lists in-frame clones only, not all of them. There are some 44,000 clones in the sample; around 95% occur only once, and about 0.16% lies in the top ten. This receptor was identified in a girl under three years old with a congenital heart defect but otherwise immunologically healthy. Sequencing was done on a sample of blood.

CDR3 in DNA: TGCGCCAGCAGTGCACTAGCGGGAGGAGGCACAGATACGCAGTATTTT. Translated: CASSALAGGGTDTQYF. The chain links TRBV10-2 to TRBJ2-3; 12 bases align to TRBD2. Germline V gene sequence: CDR1 WSHSY, CDR2 SAAADI. The CDR3 is 16 amino acids. V shed 4 bases, J shed 1 base, and the junction held 3 bases outside the gene matches.